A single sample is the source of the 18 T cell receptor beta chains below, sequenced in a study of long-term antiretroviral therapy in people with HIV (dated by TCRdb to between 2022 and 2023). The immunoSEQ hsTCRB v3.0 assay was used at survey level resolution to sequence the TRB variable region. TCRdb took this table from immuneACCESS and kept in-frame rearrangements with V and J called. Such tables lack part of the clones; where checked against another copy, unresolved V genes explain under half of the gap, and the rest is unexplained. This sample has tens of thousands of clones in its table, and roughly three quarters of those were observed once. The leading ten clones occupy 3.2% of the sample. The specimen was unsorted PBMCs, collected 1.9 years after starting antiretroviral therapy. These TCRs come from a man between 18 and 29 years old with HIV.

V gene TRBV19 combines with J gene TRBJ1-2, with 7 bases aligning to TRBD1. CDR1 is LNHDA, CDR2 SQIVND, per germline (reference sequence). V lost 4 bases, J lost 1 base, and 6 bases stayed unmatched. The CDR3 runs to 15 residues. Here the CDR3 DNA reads TGTGCCAGTAGTAGTTTTGGACAGGTTAACTATGGCTACACCTTC. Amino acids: CASSSFGQVNYGYTF. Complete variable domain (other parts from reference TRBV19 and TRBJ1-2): DGGITQSPKYLFRKEGQNVTLSCEQNLNHDAMYWYRQDPGQGLRLIYYSQIVNDFQKGDIAEGYSVSREKKESFPLTVTSAQKNPTAFYLCASSSFGQVNYGYTFGSGTRLTVV.

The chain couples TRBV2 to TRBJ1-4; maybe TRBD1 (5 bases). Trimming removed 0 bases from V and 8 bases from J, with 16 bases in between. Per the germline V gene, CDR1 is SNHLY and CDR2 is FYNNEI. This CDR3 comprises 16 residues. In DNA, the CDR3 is TGTGCCAGCAGTGAAGCAGGGGACGGAGTCCGGGAAAAACTGTTTTTT. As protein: CASSEAGDGVREKLFF.

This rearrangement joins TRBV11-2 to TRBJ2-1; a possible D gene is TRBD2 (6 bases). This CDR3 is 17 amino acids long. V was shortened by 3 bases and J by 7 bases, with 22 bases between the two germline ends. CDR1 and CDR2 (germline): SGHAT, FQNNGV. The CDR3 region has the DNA TGTGCCAGCAGCTTGATCCGGGGGTCCCAGGAGGGGAATGAGCAGTTCTTC. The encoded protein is CASSLIRGSQEGNEQFF. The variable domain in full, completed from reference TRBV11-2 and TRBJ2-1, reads EAGVAQSPRYKIIEKRQSVAFWCNPISGHATLYWYQQILGQGPKLLIQFQNNGVVDDSQLPKDRFSAERLKGVDSTLKIQPAKLEDSAVYLCASSLIRGSQEGNEQFFGPGTRLTVL.

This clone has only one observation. CDR3 sequence reads: CATSRENRYGYTF. As DNA, the CDR3 is TGTGCCACCAGCAGAGAGAACCGCTATGGCTACACCTTC. The rearrangement joins TRBV15 to TRBJ1-2; unclear D gene. V dropped 0 bases and J dropped 4 bases, with 6 bases sitting between them. CDR3 length: 13 residues. Germline assignment: CDR1 LNHNV and CDR2 YYDKDF (reference sequence).

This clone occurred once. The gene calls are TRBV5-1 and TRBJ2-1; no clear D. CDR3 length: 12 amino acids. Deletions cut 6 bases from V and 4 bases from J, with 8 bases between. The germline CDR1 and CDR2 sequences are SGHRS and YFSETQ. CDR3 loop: CASINVYNEQFF. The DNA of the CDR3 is TGCGCCAGCATCAACGTGTACAATGAGCAGTTCTTC.

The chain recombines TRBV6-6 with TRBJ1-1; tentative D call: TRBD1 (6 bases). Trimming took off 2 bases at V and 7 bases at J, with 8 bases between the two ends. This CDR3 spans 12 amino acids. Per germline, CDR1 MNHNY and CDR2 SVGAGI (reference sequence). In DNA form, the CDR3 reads TGTGCCAGCAGTTACGCCAGGGGTGAAGCTTTCTTT. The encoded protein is CASSYARGEAFF.

CDR3 sequence reads: CASSLSVNYGYTF. CDR3 DNA: TGTGCCAGCAGTTTGTCGGTTAACTATGGCTACACCTTC. V gene TRBV28 combines with J gene TRBJ1-2; D is uncertain. From germline, CDR1 is MDHEN and CDR2 SYDVKM. The CDR3 loop spans 13 amino acids. V lost 3 bases, J lost 1 base, and 6 bases lay in between.

CDR3 in DNA: TGTGCCACCAGCAGTGACGGGGAGAAGGCAGATACGCAGTATTTT. Amino acids: CATSSDGEKADTQYF. This chain connects TRBV15 to TRBJ2-3, with a weak D call TRBD2 (5 bases). The CDR3 runs 15 residues. Per the germline V gene, CDR1 is LNHNV and CDR2 is YYDKDF (reference sequence). V was shortened by 3 bases and J by 4 bases, with 14 bases between the two germline ends.

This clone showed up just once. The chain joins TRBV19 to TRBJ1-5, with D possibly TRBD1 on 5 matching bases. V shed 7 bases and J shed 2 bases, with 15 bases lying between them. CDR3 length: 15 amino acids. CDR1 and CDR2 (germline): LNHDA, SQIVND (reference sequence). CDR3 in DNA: TGTGCCAGTACTGAGGGGCTGGTGGGCAATCAGCCCCAGCATTTT. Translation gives CASTEGLVGNQPQHF.

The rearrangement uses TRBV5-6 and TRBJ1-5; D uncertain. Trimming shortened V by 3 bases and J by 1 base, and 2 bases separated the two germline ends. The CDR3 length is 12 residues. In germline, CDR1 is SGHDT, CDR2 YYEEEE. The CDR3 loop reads CASSYSNQPQHF. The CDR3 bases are TGTGCCAGCAGCTACAGCAATCAGCCCCAGCATTTT.

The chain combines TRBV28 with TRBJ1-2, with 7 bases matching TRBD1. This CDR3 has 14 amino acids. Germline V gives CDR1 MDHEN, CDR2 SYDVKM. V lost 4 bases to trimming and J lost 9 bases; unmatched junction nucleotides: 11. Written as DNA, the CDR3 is TGTGCCAGCAGTTCCCCTCGGACAGGTTTGCGCTACACCTTC. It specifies CASSSPRTGLRYTF.

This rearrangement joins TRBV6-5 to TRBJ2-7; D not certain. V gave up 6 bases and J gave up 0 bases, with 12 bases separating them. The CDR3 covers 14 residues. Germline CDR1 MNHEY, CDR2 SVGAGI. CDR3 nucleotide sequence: TGTGCCAGCAGCCCCAGACTCAACTCCTACGAGCAGTACGTC. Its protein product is CASSPRLNSYEQYV.

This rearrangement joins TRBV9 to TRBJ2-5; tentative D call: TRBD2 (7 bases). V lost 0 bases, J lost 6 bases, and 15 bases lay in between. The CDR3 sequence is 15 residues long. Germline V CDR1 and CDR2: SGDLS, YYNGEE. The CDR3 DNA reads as TGTGCCAGCAGCGTAGATGGAGGGGGGGGGCAGACCCAGTACTTC. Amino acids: CASSVDGGGGQTQYF.

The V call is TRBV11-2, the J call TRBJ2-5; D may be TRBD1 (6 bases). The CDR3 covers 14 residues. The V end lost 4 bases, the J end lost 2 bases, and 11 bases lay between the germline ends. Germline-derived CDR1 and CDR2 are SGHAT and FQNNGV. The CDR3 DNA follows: TGTGCCAGCAGCTCCTACGACAGGCAAGAGACCCAGTACTTC. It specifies CASSSYDRQETQYF.

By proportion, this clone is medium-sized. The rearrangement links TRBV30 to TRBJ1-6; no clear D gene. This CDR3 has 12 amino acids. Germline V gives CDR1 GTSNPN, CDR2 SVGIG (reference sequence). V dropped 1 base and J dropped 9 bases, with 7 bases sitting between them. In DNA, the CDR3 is TGTGCCTGGAGTGGAGAACGTTCACCCCTCCACTTT. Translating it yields CAWSGERSPLHF.

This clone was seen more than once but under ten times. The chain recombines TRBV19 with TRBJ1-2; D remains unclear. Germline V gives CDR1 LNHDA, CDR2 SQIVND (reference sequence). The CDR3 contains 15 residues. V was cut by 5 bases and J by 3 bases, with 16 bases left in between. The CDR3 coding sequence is TGTGCCAGTAGTTCGGGTCACAGCGAAGACTATGGCTACACCTTC. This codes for CASSSGHSEDYGYTF.

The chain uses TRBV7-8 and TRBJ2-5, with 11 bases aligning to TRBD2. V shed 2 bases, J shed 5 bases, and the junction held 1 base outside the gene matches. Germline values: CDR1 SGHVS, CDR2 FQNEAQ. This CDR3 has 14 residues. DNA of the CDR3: TGTGCCAGCAGCTTAACTAGCGGGGGTGAGACCCAGTACTTC. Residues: CASSLTSGGETQYF.

Here the CDR3 reads CASSLPGDEAFF. CDR3 in DNA: TGTGCCAGCAGTTTACCAGGTGATGAAGCTTTCTTT. This chain uses TRBV28 with TRBJ1-1; D gene ambiguous. This CDR3 is 12 amino acids long. Trimming left V 2 bases short and J 7 bases short, with 8 bases between. Germline CDR1 and CDR2: MDHEN and SYDVKM.